Included here is one T cell receptor beta chain sequence, with context. The specificity of this receptor is unknown. No base-level quality is on record; no much larger clone is a single base apart. The data belong to a study of T cells after yellow fever vaccination (dated by TCRdb to about 2019). With respect to the entire study: The SMART-Seq v4 Ultra Low Input RNA kit was used to prepare libraries from fractions with low cell numbers. To follow T-cell clones before and after primary and booster YFV17D yellow fever vaccination, bulk TCR alpha and beta repertoires were sequenced over time. The cohort comprised two healthy male donors, one aged 18 to 30 and one aged 30 to 39 years. Blood was drawn at multiple timepoints before and after primary and secondary immunization, with bulk PBMC replicates and cell subsets isolated.

What the work shows at the level of the full study, not this receptor alone: Compared with the primary T-cell response, the secondary T-cell response was faster but weaker, reaching its peak on day 5 rather than on day 15. Only a couple of donors were included in the study, so the extent to which the findings can be generalized is limited. Most clones expanded after primary vaccination (about 96% of CD4 and 88% of CD8) were re-detected after the booster, suggesting that broad memory maintenance occurred. A small fraction of clonotypes showed up in both the CD4 and CD8 compartments, probably as a result of convergent recombination. Because abundant contaminating clonotypes from the bulk population could be contained in FACS-sorted repertoires, computational filtering was required.

Interpreted using the paper, the treatment or condition label stands for: live attenuated yellow fever vaccine strain. At each blood-draw timepoint, two biological replicates of bulk PBMCs were obtained. A standard Ficoll-Paque protocol was used to isolate PBMCs from peripheral blood. TriZol was used to extract RNA from bulk PBMCs, from CD4 and CD8 fractions, and from dextramer-positive and dextramer-negative fractions. The sequencing machine was an Illumina NovaSeq 6000. TCR cDNA was synthesized by 5'RACE template switching, which introduced a universal primer site and unique molecular identifiers. cDNA synthesis was primed from both the TCR alpha and TCR beta constant segments. Two PCR steps were used to amplify libraries, with sample barcodes and sequencing adapters being added in the second step. Sequencing of libraries was done on Illumina HiSeq 2500 (2x100 bp) or NovaSeq (2x150 bp). For the original study's pipeline: Reads were demultiplexed and collapsed into UMI consensus sequences with MIGEC, and V(D)J alignment was performed with MiXCR. Clonotypes responding to the vaccine were identified with edgeR on replicate PBMC samples, with the criteria of FDR below 0.01 and a log2 fold change above 5 up to day 15. Bulk clonotypes were assigned CD4 or CD8 identity according to which sequenced CD4 or CD8 repertoire held them at higher abundance. The raw public data were reprocessed by TCRdb itself: fastp quality trimming at Q25, MiXCR clonotype calling, in-frame beta chains only. Each entry is one CDR3 protein sequence, shown with its most common DNA and genes. These V and J calls are TCRdb output, not the study's own analysis. For this sample the table gives a few hundred thousand distinct CDR3 sequences, of which 4.1% were detected only once. Together, the top ten hold about 22% of the sample.

The source of this sequence is a man between 18 and 35 years old who received the YFV17D yellow fever vaccine. The sequencing used PBMCs, collected 5 days after the yellow fever booster vaccination.

The nucleotide sequence is TGTGCCAGCAGTCCCCGGGAGAGTATAGAGACCCAGTACTTC. The encoded protein is CASSPRESIETQYF. Recombination linked TRBV12-3 or TRBV12-4 to TRBJ2-5, with a weak D call of TRBD2 (6 bases match). Taken from cysteine to phenylalanine, the CDR3 has 14 residues. The sequence is cut down to CDR3 DNA, 42 bases in frame from base 1. V sheds 5 bases and J sheds 4 bases, leaving 14 bases between their ends.